The present T cell receptor (beta chain) was sequenced within a study of cytomegalovirus exposure and HLA in healthy donors (dated by TCRdb to the late 2010s). Broadly, across the study: An earlier analysis of 587 of the donors reported approximately 300 Gb of sequence data and 117 million unique TCR beta sequences obtained from about 170 million T cells. About 280 gigabases of sequencing data and roughly 81 million unique TCR sequences made up an early release that covered approximately 700 HLA-typed donors. Of the roughly 400 genotyped donors, around 81% fell in the genetic ancestry cluster associated with self-reported Caucasian donors. The study aimed to test whether cataloging public T cell receptors could reveal signatures of past pathogen exposure. Using immunosequencing, the study profiled T cell repertoires from around 670 subjects and related those repertoires to cytomegalovirus serostatus. Besides the first cohort of 666 subjects, a separate validation cohort made up of roughly 120 different subjects was used. To predict cytomegalovirus infection status, the study combined high-throughput TCR immunosequencing, statistical association of individual TCRs with disease status, and machine learning. A later analysis re-analyzed previously published TCR beta repertoires from 650 to 800 donors and added high-resolution HLA genotyping to study TCR occurrence patterns. Rather than drawing on any new phenotypic data, the later analysis identified candidate immune exposures from TCR beta sequences and the way those sequences occurred across donors. To decide whether each TCR beta V gene segment behaved as functional or pseudogenic, an earlier analysis of fewer than 750 of the donors relied on high-throughput TCR beta sequencing. Alongside the repertoire data, information on donor age, sex, ethnicity and CMV serostatus was compiled. Genome-wide SNP genotypes for about 65% of the roughly 670 donors were used in a later genetic analysis, which treated that subset as a discovery cohort. All discovery cohort repertoires had been generated on a single sequencing platform. Class I and class II HLA loci were covered by the typing at four-digit resolution. The number of donors typed differed by locus, with 629-630 for A, B, C, DRB1 and DQB1, around 560 for DQA1, 600 to 610 for DPA1, and approximately 470 for DPB1. About five DR-DQ haplotypes were treated as single units for association and clustering because of strong linkage in the cohort. On average, around 200,000 unique TCR beta nucleotide sequences were sequenced per donor among more than 350 genotyped donors of the cohort, with around 19% of those sequences being non-productive. Overall study results and their limits: Immune exposure information for the cohort was limited to CMV serostatus. Because HLA typing was unavailable for some donors at each locus, only the typed subset was used in association tests. A further reported finding was that TCR beta sequences accurately predicted the HLA-A and HLA-B alleles for most subjects in the first cohort. The presence/absence analyses assumed that sequencing depth was roughly uniform across donors, and that assumption may not be true. Because counts were too low, seventeen rarely observed V segments, including chromosome 9 orphons, were excluded from the earlier analysis of under 650 of the donors. In a later analysis, the rate of TCR association differed among HLA loci, with DRB1 alleles having the most associated TCRs and HLA-C alleles having the fewest. Assigning TCR associations to individual alleles was difficult when HLA alleles, especially DR and DQ, strongly co-occurred. Some IMGT-functional V segments, including TRBV6-2 and TRBV6-3, could not be told apart with the 87-base-pair reads, so those segments were excluded. While some public TCRs were present in many individuals, most TCR sequences turned up only very rarely across donors. In a later analysis, HLA-associated TCR beta chains were found to be more clonally expanded and to have lower generation probabilities than equally common non-associated chains. The study gave a list of some 150 TCR beta chains associated with cytomegalovirus. A later analysis associated around 16,000 TCR beta sequences with specific HLA alleles at a false discovery rate of 0.05. According to a later analysis, parvovirus B19, influenza, CMV and Epstein-Barr virus appeared linked to several top co-occurrence clusters. A later analysis found that most CMV-associated TCR beta chains appeared HLA-restricted, with HLA associations seemingly driven largely by CMV exposure. Broadly in line with IMGT annotations, most TCR beta V segments showed up in productive rearrangements about 87% or about 30% of the time in an earlier analysis of 450 to 600 of the donors. A later genetic analysis reported fewer N-insertions in productive TCRs among donors in an Asian-associated ancestry cluster than the roughly 700-donor mean. In both the original and validation cohorts, the classifier was reported to diagnose cytomegalovirus status with high specificity and sensitivity. In this cohort, only TCR beta chains were sequenced, and detectable features were limited by the absence of alpha or paired-chain data. Linkage disequilibrium might explain the correlated functional status among segregating V segments, but an unknown experimental factor could not be excluded. In vitro tests confirmed that a few of the cytomegalovirus-associated TCR beta chains recognize cytomegalovirus antigens. The sequencing pipeline was judged likely to have produced a cluster of highly shared sequence variants as a technical artifact. The authors suggested that the approach could potentially be generalized to other disease states and immunological phenotypes. In a later genetic analysis, a missense DCLRE1C variant was associated with V-gene and J-gene trimming of TCR beta chains, and the association was replicated in an independent cohort.

Concerning this clone: Its recognized antigen is unknown. Nothing much larger sits one base from this clone, and base qualities are not available.

Unmatched junction bases come to 5, with V trimmed by 3 bases and J by 4 bases. Taken from the germline V gene, the CDR1 and CDR2 loops are LGHNA and YSLEER. Including the terminal cysteine and phenylalanine, the CDR3 comprises 15 residues. Here the CDR3 DNA is all that survives: 45 bases in frame from base 1. Libraries were made using the immunoSEQ multiplex PCR assay. The multiplex PCR relied on a mix of 60 forward primers for TCR Vbeta segments and 13 reverse primers for TCR Jbeta segments. The CDR3 region of rearranged TCR beta genes was amplified from genomic DNA by a multiplex PCR assay. The amplified TCR beta libraries were sequenced on the Illumina HiSeq System as 87-base-pair reads. In the source study's methods: In a later analysis, tens of millions of unique TCR beta chains were counted across the roughly 670 repertoires, and roughly 9.9 million of these chains were shared by at least two donors. Raw reads were error-corrected and collapsed into unique sequences with a nearest-neighbor algorithm that merged closely related sequences to remove PCR and sequencing errors. V, D and J gene segments were assigned by aligning CDR3 sequences to IMGT reference sequences. For a sequence to be retained, a match of at least six nucleotides to both a V gene segment and a J gene segment was required. A rearrangement was called productive if the CDR3 had no stop codons and remained in frame with V and J, and every other rearrangement was called non-productive. Following IMGT convention, CDR3 was defined as the stretch from the second conserved V-encoded cysteine up to the conserved J-encoded phenylalanine. The earlier analysis of more than 450 of the donors excluded sequences that lacked an unambiguous match to a single V gene segment. An earlier analysis of fewer than 750 of the donors called V segments functional above 56.7% productive rearrangements and segregating when the between-donor standard deviation exceeded 5%. A statistical classification framework was built for diagnosing cytomegalovirus status from the catalog of TCR beta chain sequences. In a later analysis, V and J genes were assigned by comparing TCR nucleotide sequences against IMGT/GENE-DB human TR gene sequences. Using the TCRdist pipeline, a later analysis assigned CDR3 sequences along with most-parsimonious VDJ recombination scenarios. In a later analysis, each TCR beta chain was defined by its CDR3 amino acid sequence together with its V-gene family, and reads lacking a unique V-gene family were excluded. To address suspected cross-contamination and a sequencing artifact, a later analysis removed 592 highly shared, low-generation-probability nucleotide sequences. A later analysis calculated a clonal expansion index for each public chain from normalized within-repertoire ranks of inferred template counts. Generation probabilities in a later analysis came from a VDJ recombination model fitted to out-of-frame rearrangements, and those results were checked against IGoR. In a later analysis, TCR-TCR, TCR-HLA and TCR-CMV co-occurrence was scored with hypergeometric tests, and a repertoire-size bias correction was applied to TCR pairs. To estimate false discovery rates, a later analysis permuted the HLA or CMV assignments 20 times. A later analysis grouped co-occurring TCRs with DBSCAN, adding TCRdist sequence similarity when clustering within HLA-allele-positive subsets. Co-occurrence clustering excluded repertoires with fewer than 30,000 or more than 120,000 public chains, plus five with anomalous nucleotide sharing. Here the immuneACCESS table is served through TCRdb, limited to in-frame sequences with V and J called. Missing clones are a known gap in these copies; in checked studies unresolved V genes cover under half, and the rest lacks a known reason. That table furnishes V, J and clone size, whereas the DNA furnished D and trimming. Within this sample are 150,000 or so clones, with 70% to 90% of them counted one time only. The ten top clones hold 9.3% of the sample.

The cohort consisted of more than 650 healthy bone marrow donors. At the time of sampling, every cohort member was nominally healthy, though immune exposures that went unrecorded were likely present. The donor tested CMV seropositive, placing the donor among the 250 to 350 seropositive members of the cohort. A peripheral blood sample was provided by each donor, and peripheral blood mononuclear cells were used for TCR beta sequencing. The Qiagen DNeasy Blood Extraction Kit was used to extract genomic DNA from the blood cell samples. Sequencing was performed on PBMCs. This clonotype originated in a man between 18 and 29 years old in good health and CMV-seropositive. The sequence links TRBV4-3 to TRBJ2-3, with 9 bases aligning to TRBD2. The nucleotide sequence is TGCGCCAGCAGCCACGGCGGGGGGGCAGCAGATACGCAGTATTTT. Its coded protein is CASSHGGGAADTQYF.